This T cell receptor (beta chain) was identified in a study of OX40 agonist ivuxolimab in advanced cancers. Study information: Ivuxolimab, an antibody acting as an agonist of OX40 (CD134), was used to treat patients.

Sequenced by immunoSEQ multiplex PCR; TCRdb stores in-frame clones only, minus some. The sample holds more than 70,000 clones, almost 85% seen once. There are 17 residues in the CDR3. Germline V lookup: CDR1 MGHRA, CDR2 YSYEKL. V was clipped by 1 base and J by 4 bases, with 17 bases between them. The sequences come from CD4+ or CD8+ T cells sorted from blood, collected in a trial of the OX40 agonist ivuxolimab. This chain uses TRBV4-1 with TRBJ2-1; possible D gene TRBD2, 7 bases. This sequence was found in an adult with an advanced solid tumor such as melanoma, head and neck, liver or kidney cancer. The CDR3 DNA reads TGCGCCAGCAGCCAAGCGCCCGGCGGGGGCCTTTACAATGAGCAGTTCTTC. Amino acid sequence: CASSQAPGGGLYNEQFF.